This T cell receptor (beta chain) was identified during a study of blood T cell repertoires in COVID-19 (dated by TCRdb to about 2020). At the level of the whole study: The collaborator samples originated in the United States, Italy and Spain and spanned the acute and convalescent phases of COVID-19. The prospective study material was composed of cDNA or gDNA derived from T cells, B-cell-depleted T cells, or PBMCs. Subjects who had been exposed to COVID-19, were actively infected with it, or had recovered from it provided the deeply sampled blood TCRbeta repertoires that made up the dataset. A freely available public database, intended as a resource for researchers studying the immune response to SARS-CoV-2, is where the repertoires were released. The samples were drawn from the first 160 participants of the ongoing ImmuneRACE study and from some 1,300 subjects provided by 6 global collaborators. Nearly every sample came with metadata listing a de-identified subject ID, COVID-19 status, age in years and sex. Where available, HLA class I and class II types were obtained from metadata supplied by the sample provider rather than from assay-based typing.

Concerning this clone: Its antigen remains undetermined. Per-nucleotide qualities are absent, and no much larger clonotype sits a single base away.

Looking up the germline V gene yields CDR1 LGHNA and CDR2 YNFKEQ. Measured from the cysteine to the phenylalanine, the CDR3 is 18 residues long. Only CDR3 DNA is held: 54 bases, read in frame from base 1. Ends trimmed: V by 1 base, J by 2 bases; bases unmatched to a gene: 10. Whole blood was collected in K2EDTA tubes by collaborating institutions according to the institutions' own protocols. For TCRbeta analysis, collaborators shipped samples in one of three forms: frozen whole blood, isolated PBMCs, or DNA extracted from either of those sample types. The immunoSEQ Assay, a bias-controlled multiplex PCR, was used to amplify TCRbeta CDR3 regions from genomic DNA. The original methods were these. The number of nucleated cells in each sample was estimated from the amplification of reference gene primers within the assay. Sequence reads were collapsed and filtered to measure the absolute abundance of every unique TCRbeta CDR3 rearrangement. For each sample, productive Simpson clonality was calculated by taking the square root of Simpson's diversity index across productive rearrangements. The table was pulled from immuneACCESS by TCRdb, which kept in-frame rearrangements only. Such tables lose some clones; where checked, under half of the loss comes from unresolved V genes, and the rest has no known cause. The DNA gave D and trimming, while V, J and clone size come from that table. The table for this sample lists tens of thousands of clones; roughly 80% of them were counted only once. The ten most abundant clones make up under 30% of the sample.

General findings and caveats noted by the study authors: Clinical and demographic metadata were provided uncurated, with the amount varying by source and participant.

This receptor chain uses TRBV4-2 and TRBJ2-5, with 10 middle bases fitting TRBD2. The receptor comes from a human donor in a cohort sampled during active COVID-19. Sequenced sample: peripheral blood. The nucleotide sequence is given as TGTGCCAGCAGCCAAGTCCAGCGGGGGGGCGGGACTCAAGAGACCCAGTACTTC. This translates into CASSQVQRGGGTQETQYF.